The sequence of this TCR beta chain was determined in a study of blood T cells in healthy people across ages. Study-wide results and limits: Unsorted PBMC input precluded a conclusive naive versus antigen-experienced comparison.

From germline, CDR1 is SQVTM and CDR2 ANQGSEA. Trimming removed 6 bases at V and 3 bases at J, with 15 bases between. CDR3 length: 15 amino acids. Healthy individuals of Caucasian origin from Russia, aged about 6 to 100, served as donors. A second 7 to 11 cycle PCR used barcoded and J-beta primers. In TCRdb, the 5' RACE reads were re-called with MiXCR into one record per CDR3 protein. The sample carries around 800,000 distinct CDR3 sequences, around 24% recorded once. This clonotype has just a few counts. Its target is not known. The same specimen was also included in a second study, on T cells of mothers and their children. That source reports: Using around 1.6 ug per 15 ul, all extracted RNA underwent cDNA synthesis. Overlap in related mother-child pairs always slightly exceeded unrelated pairs, never significantly.

The rearrangement joins TRBV29-1 to TRBJ2-6; tentatively, D is TRBD2 (5 bases). The receptor's source is a boy aged 5-17 years in good health. Sequencing was done on a sample of blood. For the CDR3, the DNA is TGCAGCGTGTACCAAGCGGCCGGTGGGGCCAACGTCCTGACTTTC. Translated: CSVYQAAGGANVLTF.